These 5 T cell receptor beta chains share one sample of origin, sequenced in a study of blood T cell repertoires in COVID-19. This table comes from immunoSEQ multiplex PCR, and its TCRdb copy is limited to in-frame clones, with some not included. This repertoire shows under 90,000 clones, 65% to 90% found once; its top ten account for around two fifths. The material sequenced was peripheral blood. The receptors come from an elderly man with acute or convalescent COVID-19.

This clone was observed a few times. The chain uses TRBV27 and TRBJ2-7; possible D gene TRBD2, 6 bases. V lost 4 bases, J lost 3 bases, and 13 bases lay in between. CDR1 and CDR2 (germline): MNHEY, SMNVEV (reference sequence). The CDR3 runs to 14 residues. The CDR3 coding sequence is TGTGCCAGCAGTTCCACTCGGGGGATCTACGAGCAGTACTTC. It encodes CASSSTRGIYEQYF.

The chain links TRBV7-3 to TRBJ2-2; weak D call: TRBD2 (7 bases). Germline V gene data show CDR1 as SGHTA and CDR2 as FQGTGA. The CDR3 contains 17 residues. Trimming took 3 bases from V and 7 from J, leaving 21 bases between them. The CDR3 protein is CASSLGSGGAVDGELFF. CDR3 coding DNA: TGTGCCAGCAGCTTGGGATCGGGGGGCGCCGTTGACGGGGAGCTGTTTTTT.

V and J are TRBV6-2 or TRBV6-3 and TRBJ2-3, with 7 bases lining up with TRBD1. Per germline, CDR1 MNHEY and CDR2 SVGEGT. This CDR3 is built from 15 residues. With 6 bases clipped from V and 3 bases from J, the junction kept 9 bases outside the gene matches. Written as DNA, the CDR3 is TGTGCCAGCAGCCAAGACAGGGTTGGGACAGATACGCAGTATTTT. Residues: CASSQDRVGTDTQYF.

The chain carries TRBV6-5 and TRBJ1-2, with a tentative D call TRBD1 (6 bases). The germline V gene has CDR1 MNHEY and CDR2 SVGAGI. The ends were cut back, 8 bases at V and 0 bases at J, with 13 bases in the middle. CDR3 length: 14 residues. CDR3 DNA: TGTGCCAGCGGCCGAACAGGGCCTAACTATGGCTACACCTTC. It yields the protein CASGRTGPNYGYTF.

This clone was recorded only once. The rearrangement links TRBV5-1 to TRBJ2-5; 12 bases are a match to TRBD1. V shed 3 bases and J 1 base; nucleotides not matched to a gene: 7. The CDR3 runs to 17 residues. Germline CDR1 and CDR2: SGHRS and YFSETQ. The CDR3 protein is CASSSGTGGNLQETQYF. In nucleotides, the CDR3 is TGCGCCAGCAGCTCCGGGACAGGGGGCAATCTCCAAGAGACCCAGTACTTC.